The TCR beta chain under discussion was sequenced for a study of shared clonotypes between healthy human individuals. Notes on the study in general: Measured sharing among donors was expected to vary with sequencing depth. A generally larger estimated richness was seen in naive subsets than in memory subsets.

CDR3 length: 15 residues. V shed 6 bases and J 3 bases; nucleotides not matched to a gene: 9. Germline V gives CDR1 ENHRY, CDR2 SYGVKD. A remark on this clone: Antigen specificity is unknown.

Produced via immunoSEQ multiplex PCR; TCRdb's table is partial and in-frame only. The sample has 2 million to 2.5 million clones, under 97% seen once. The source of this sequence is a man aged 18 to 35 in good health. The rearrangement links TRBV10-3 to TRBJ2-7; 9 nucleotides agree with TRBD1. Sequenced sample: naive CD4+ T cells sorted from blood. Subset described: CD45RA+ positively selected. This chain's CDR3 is CAISGEDRGFYEQYF. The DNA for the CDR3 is TGTGCCATCAGCGGGGAGGACAGGGGTTTCTACGAGCAGTACTTC.